The clone carrying this TCR beta chain was counted between two and nine times. Its antigen remains unknown. Trimming stripped 0 bases from V and 4 bases from J, with 15 bases between. The CDR3 contains 16 residues. CDR1 and CDR2 from the germline V gene are SEHNR and FQNEAQ (reference sequence). The sorted Tregs were CD4+CD25+CD127-/low cells. Full-length variable regions came from constant-region reverse primers plus semi-nested Nested Universal Primer A PCR. TCRdb itself ran the 5' RACE reads through MiXCR, one entry per CDR3 protein. The profile shows roughly 45,000 distinct CDR3 sequences, roughly 23% of them singletons. Broader study findings: Tumor Tregs overlapped most with tumor, then blood, naive CD4+ cells. The larger cohort examined one V-J beta rearrangement, not whole repertoires.

The chain joins TRBV7-9 to TRBJ2-5; D tentatively fits TRBD1 or TRBD2 (5 bases each). The sequence derives from a female donor with breast cancer. Sample: Tregs sorted from a lymph node. The CDR3, as DNA: TGTGCCAGCAGCTTAGCCGGGACCCAACTACGAGAGACCCAGTACTTC. It specifies CASSLAGTQLRETQYF.